Below, one TCR beta chain is given with its context. The sample comes from a study of blood T cell repertoires in COVID-19. At the level of the study: The United States, Italy and Spain supplied acute and convalescent COVID-19 samples. PBMCs, B-cell-depleted T cells, or T cells were the source of the cDNA or gDNA that made up the material.

This CDR3 comprises 15 residues. V gave up 0 bases and J gave up 0 bases; unmatched junction bases: 0. The germline V gene encodes CDR1 LGHNA and CDR2 YNFKEQ. In the original processing: By means of reference gene primer amplification, nucleated cell counts were estimated. TCRdb's table, derived via immunoSEQ multiplex PCR, lists solely in-frame clones and lacks some. For V, J and clone size, that table is used; D and trimming come from the DNA. The table has approximately 300,000 clones, around 92% seen once. This clonotype was obtained from a man aged 18 to 30 who had recovered from COVID-19. Input material: peripheral blood. The V gene is TRBV4-2, the J gene TRBJ2-7, with 9 bases lining up with TRBD1. The CDR3 nucleotides read TGTGCCAGCAGCCAAGAGGACAGGGGCTCCTACGAGCAGTACTTC. As protein: CASSQEDRGSYEQYF.